This record looks at one T cell receptor beta chain sequence and its context. Its antigen is unknown. This entry is derived from a study of T cell responses to AZD1222 COVID-19 vaccine. Study-level results: Baseline antibody screening turned up just 6 or 7 seropositive AZD1222 recipients. In all cases, repertoires were sampled only after the peak T cell response. Donor demographics were predominantly white British with a female majority; clonal diversity may be underestimated.

Some clones are missing from TCRdb's copy, which holds only in-frame ones; the method was immunoSEQ multiplex PCR. The profile shows 55,000 to 75,000 clones, 85% of them singletons. The CDR3 length is 13 residues. Trimming took off 11 bases at V and 2 bases at J, with 14 bases between the two ends. Germline V CDR1 and CDR2: MNHEY, SVGAGI. This chain connects TRBV6-5 to TRBJ2-3, with a possible D match to TRBD1 (6 bases). The sequencing here drew on peripheral blood, taken on day 0 of AZD1222 vaccination. The TCR sequence derives from an adult in good health. The chain's CDR3 is CAGRDTNTDTQYF. CDR3 DNA sequence: TGTGCCGGACGGGACACCAACACAGATACGCAGTATTTT.